Listed below are T cell receptor beta chains from one sample, sequenced in a study of blood T cell repertoires in COVID-19. Assay: immunoSEQ multiplex PCR; the TCRdb copy retains only in-frame clones and omits some. The sample records about 310,000 clones, 85% to 90% being singletons. Sequenced material: peripheral blood. These receptors came from a woman between 35 and 50 years old with COVID-19, enrolled during active disease. Both conserved end residues are part of each CDR3. The D gene is left open where the match is weak. Size values are once, few and many counts, or a class for expanded clones, and some rows have none.

>TRBV28|.|TRBJ1-3|.
TGTGCCAGCACTCCAGGGGAAGGTCGAAACACCATATATTTT
CASTPGEGRNTIYF
>TRBV7-8|.|TRBJ1-1|TRBD1
TGTGCCAGCAGCTTAAGTCGACAGGGGCCCATCATGAACACTGAAGCTTTCTTT
CASSLSRQGPIMNTEAFF
>TRBV19|.|TRBJ2-5|.
TGTGCCAGTAGTCCCGCGGGACTGCAAGAGACCCAGTACTTC
CASSPAGLQETQYF
>TRBV12-3/TRBV12-4|.|TRBJ1-2|TRBD1
TGTGCCAGCAGTTGGAGGACAGGGTATGGCTACACCTTC
CASSWRTGYGYTF
>TRBV27|.|TRBJ2-5|TRBD1
TGTGCCAGCAGTCCCCACCGGGACAGGGAAGGAGAGACCCAGTACTTC
CASSPHRDREGETQYF
>TRBV7-9|.|TRBJ2-3|.
TGTGCCAGTTCCTCCCCCGGGGTTAGCACAGATACGCAGTATTTT
CASSSPGVSTDTQYF
>TRBV28|.|TRBJ1-2|.
TGTGCCAGCAGTCGACGGGATTTGGCGGGTGGCTACACCTTC
CASSRRDLAGGYTF
>TRBV7-2|.|TRBJ1-6|.
TGTGCCAGCAGCGCACCAGGGGCTTCTTCACCCCTCCACTTT
CASSAPGASSPLHF
>TRBV7-9|.|TRBJ1-5|TRBD1
TGTGCCAGCAGTCCGCAGGGGGTAAGTCAGCCCCAGCATTTT
CASSPQGVSQPQHF
>TRBV19|once|TRBJ1-2|.
TGTGCCAGTAGGCCGGTCCGGGACACCGCAAACTATGGCTACACCTTC
CASRPVRDTANYGYTF
>TRBV12-5|.|TRBJ2-3|.
TGTGCTAGTGGTTTGGAGGCTGGGGCGAGGTATTTT
CASGLEAGARYF
>TRBV5-1|.|TRBJ1-2|.
TGCGCCAGCAGCTTCGGCGGGGTCAGCTATGGCTACACCTTC
CASSFGGVSYGYTF
>TRBV6-6|.|TRBJ2-7|TRBD1
TGTGCCGGAAGACAGGGAATAACCTACGAGCAGTACTTC
CAGRQGITYEQYF
>TRBV28|.|TRBJ1-2|.
TGTGCCAGCAGTTTATTCCCGAGCTATGGCTACACCTTC
CASSLFPSYGYTF
>TRBV6-2/TRBV6-3|.|TRBJ2-4|.
TGTGCCAGCAGTTGGCAGGGGCCAGAAAACATTCAGTACTTC
CASSWQGPENIQYF
>TRBV5-1|.|TRBJ2-5|.
TGCGCCAGCAGCCGGAGGGGGCTAATATCCCTAGAGACCCAGTACTTC
CASSRRGLISLETQYF
>TRBV7-2|few|TRBJ1-6|.
TGTGCCAGCAGCTTAAGCGGACAGCATTATTCACCCCTCCACTTT
CASSLSGQHYSPLHF
>TRBV28|.|TRBJ2-3|TRBD2
TGTGCCAGCAGTTTCAGCTGGCGGGGGGGCAGTGATACGCAGTATTTT
CASSFSWRGGSDTQYF
>TRBV4-2|.|TRBJ1-4|.
TGTGCCAGCAGCCAAGGTTCGACAGGTGGGAATGAAAAACTGTTTTTT
CASSQGSTGGNEKLFF
>TRBV27|.|TRBJ1-6|TRBD1
TGTGCCAGCAGTATTCGACAGGGGGCAAATTCACCCCTCCACTTT
CASSIRQGANSPLHF
>TRBV24-1|.|TRBJ2-1|TRBD2
TGTGCCACCAGTGATTTGTGGATATGGACTAGCTTTTACAATGAGCAGTTCTTC
CATSDLWIWTSFYNEQFF